These T cell receptor beta chains were read from a single sample in a study of blood T cell repertoires in COVID-19. Using immunoSEQ multiplex PCR, the repertoire was profiled, and TCRdb retains in-frame clones only, with some absent. The table has 110,000 or so clones, about nine tenths seen once; the top ten hold roughly 4.4%. Sequencing was performed on peripheral blood. These receptor sequences come from a woman between 50 and 59 years old with acute or convalescent COVID-19. Both conserved end residues are part of each CDR3.

TRBJ1-6	TRBV21-1	CASSKIPQSGQVNSPLHF
TRBJ2-2	TRBV9	CASSGTRVAGELFF
TRBJ1-1	TRBV19	CASNSNTEAFF
TRBJ1-2	TRBV6-1	CASSEGAGSYGYTF
TRBJ1-6	TRBV5-6	CASSPSPGSISPLHF
TRBJ1-4	TRBV29-1	CSVSGTGVDKKLFF
TRBJ1-2	TRBV29-1	CSVEDSLTTPYRMRYTF
TRBJ2-1	TRBV18	CASSPRGLQDEQFF
TRBJ2-1	TRBV9	CASSVGSSGGPPDYNEQFF
TRBJ1-2	TRBV14	CASSQDLGSYGNGYTF
TRBJ2-7	TRBV28	CASRSGTGIFYEQYF
TRBJ1-3	TRBV9	CASSVEAVSGNTIYF
TRBJ2-1	TRBV24-1	CATSGVGTSGHQSSYNEQFF
TRBJ2-5	TRBV6-5	CASSTRETQYF
TRBJ2-7	TRBV6-5	CASNPRGTYEQYF
TRBJ2-1	TRBV9	CASSDLYEQFF
TRBJ2-5	TRBV15	CATSRRGAGAEETQYF
TRBJ1-2	TRBV20-1	CSTRTGPGYTF
TRBJ1-3	TRBV5-1	CASSLRTGGNTIYF
TRBJ2-2	TRBV9	CASSVGSSGRNTGELFF
TRBJ2-7	TRBV24-1	CATSDLQGPTYEQYF
TRBJ2-2	TRBV28	CASSPWTGRGTGELFF
TRBJ1-2	TRBV4-1	CASSRITGNGYTF
TRBJ1-1	TRBV19	CASKAVGALGTEAFF
TRBJ2-1	TRBV19	CASSMYSGGAKNEQFF
TRBJ2-2	TRBV4-2	CASSHYPGTGDTGELFF
TRBJ2-7	TRBV29-1	CSVQLPGQDYEQYF
TRBJ1-5	TRBV21-1	CASSKDASSGGSNQPQHF
TRBJ2-7	TRBV27	CASSGRRTGLYEQYF
TRBJ1-1	TRBV6-1	CASSESYLNTEAFF
TRBJ1-5	TRBV6-1	CASSATRQGLGNQPQHF
TRBJ2-5	TRBV19	CASSFRGGGGRETQYF
TRBJ2-1	TRBV28	CASSSGTASSYNEQFF
TRBJ2-3	TRBV25-1	CASSPGGDTQYF
TRBJ2-1	TRBV28	CASSLHGTGVDNEQFF
TRBJ2-7	TRBV4-3	CASSQDPTATYEQYF
TRBJ2-1	TRBV27	CASSPYPVQAYNEQFF
TRBJ1-5	TRBV4-3	CASSQDYSGLYSNQPQHF
TRBJ1-4	TRBV4-2	CASSQESLGNPNEKLFF
TRBJ2-7	TRBV5-1	CASSRTSGGLEQYF